The 27 T cell receptor beta chains below come from one sample, sequenced in a study of shared clonotypes between healthy human individuals. The method was immunoSEQ multiplex PCR; TCRdb's version includes in-frame clones alone and lacks a portion of them. Of millions of clones listed, about 94% are singletons. Naive CD8 populations comprised CD45RO-negative cells positively selected for CCR7, excluding terminally differentiated effector memory CD45RA+ cells. The sequenced sample was naive CD8+ T cells sorted from blood. Receptors originate from a man between 18 and 29 years old in good health.

This chain connects TRBV15 to TRBJ1-4; the match to TRBD1 covers 9 bases. CDR3 length equals 16 residues. In germline, CDR1 is LNHNV, CDR2 YYDKDF (reference sequence). Losses at the gene ends were 1 base for V and 6 bases for J; bases not matched to a gene: 6. The CDR3 region is CATSRGPGQGDEKLFF. CDR3 coding DNA: TGTGCCACCAGCAGAGGGCCGGGACAGGGAGATGAAAAACTGTTTTTT.

This chain links TRBV11-2 with TRBJ2-7, with a possible D match to TRBD1 (6 bases). V was trimmed by 3 bases and J by 3 bases, leaving 12 bases between them. CDR3 length: 14 amino acids. Germline values: CDR1 SGHAT, CDR2 FQNNGV. The CDR3 DNA sequence: TGTGCCAGCAGCTTCTCCAGGGGATTCTACGAGCAGTACTTC. Protein product: CASSFSRGFYEQYF.

The CDR3 DNA is TGCGCCAGCAGCCAACTTCTCGACAGGGGAAACCAGCCCCAGCATTTT. Its protein product is CASSQLLDRGNQPQHF. V and J are TRBV4-3 and TRBJ1-5; the match to TRBD1 covers 8 bases. The ends lost 2 bases at V and 7 bases at J; junction bases unmatched: 10. Per germline, CDR1 LGHNA and CDR2 YSLEER. There are 16 residues in the CDR3.

Concerning this clone itself: Other nucleotide sequences from this sample produce the same CDR3. The V gene is TRBV11-2, the J gene TRBJ2-7, with 7 nucleotides matching TRBD2. V shed 1 base and J 4 bases; nucleotides not matched to a gene: 1. The CDR3 spans 13 residues. Germline V lookup: CDR1 SGHAT, CDR2 FQNNGV. The CDR3 DNA sequence: TGTGCCAGCAGCTTAGGGGGGGGTTACGAGCAGTACTTC. This translates into CASSLGGGYEQYF.

The V gene is TRBV10-2, the J gene TRBJ1-5, with D hard to call. This CDR3 comprises 17 residues. V was clipped by 1 base and J by 0 bases, with 13 bases between them. The germline gives CDR1 WSHSY, CDR2 SAAADI. In nucleotides, the CDR3 is TGCGCCAGCAGTGAGTTATTAAGGTCCAGTAGCAATCAGCCCCAGCATTTT. It translates to CASSELLRSSSNQPQHF.

The V and J genes are TRBV10-2 and TRBJ2-2; D gene uncertain. The V and J ends lost 7 bases and 1 base respectively, with 13 bases between them. Per germline, CDR1 WSHSY and CDR2 SAAADI. The CDR3 loop spans 15 amino acids. Here the CDR3 reads CASTPTPLNTGELFF. The CDR3 nucleotides are TGCGCCAGCACCCCGACACCATTGAACACCGGGGAGCTGTTTTTT.

This clone occurred once. The chain joins TRBV7-8 to TRBJ2-7, with 7 nucleotides matching TRBD1. The CDR3 sequence is 14 residues long. The V and J ends lost 3 bases and 6 bases, in that order; junction bases with no gene match: 8. Per germline, CDR1 SGHVS and CDR2 FQNEAQ. CDR3: CASSFVTGWGEQYF. Written as DNA, the CDR3 is TGTGCCAGCAGCTTCGTGACAGGGTGGGGCGAGCAGTACTTC.

The V gene is TRBV10-1, the J gene TRBJ2-1, with unresolved D. The CDR3 extends over 15 amino acids. Germline V lookup: CDR1 WNHNN, CDR2 SYGVQD (reference sequence). V was cut by 3 bases and J by 0 bases, with 9 bases left in between. The DNA of the CDR3 is TGCGCCAGCAGTGATTATCCCAGCTCCTACAATGAGCAGTTCTTC. Its protein is CASSDYPSSYNEQFF.

V usage is TRBV5-6 and J usage is TRBJ1-1; TRBD1 is a possible D gene (6 bases). This CDR3 comprises 14 residues. Germline V gene sequence: CDR1 SGHDT, CDR2 YYEEEE. Trimming removed 4 bases at V and 4 bases at J, with 14 bases between. The CDR3 sequence: CASSEGTKITEAFF. In DNA, the CDR3 is TGTGCCAGCAGCGAGGGGACAAAGATCACTGAAGCTTTCTTT. Based on the CDR3 plus reference TRBV5-6 and TRBJ1-1, the full variable domain is DAGVTQSPTHLIKTRGQQVTLRCSPKSGHDTVSWYQQALGQGPQFIFQYYEEEERQRGNFPDRFSGHQFPNYSSELNVNALLLGDSALYLCASSEGTKITEAFFGQGTRLTVV.

V is TRBV28 and J is TRBJ2-1; tentatively, D is TRBD1 (6 bases). This CDR3 has 17 residues. Germline CDR1 and CDR2: MDHEN and SYDVKM. Trimming removed 5 bases at V and 1 base at J, with 18 bases between. This chain's CDR3 is CASSMLLGAISYNEQFF. CDR3 nucleotide sequence: TGTGCCAGCAGTATGCTATTGGGGGCAATATCCTACAATGAGCAGTTCTTC.

This rearrangement joins TRBV5-4 to TRBJ2-2; unclear D gene. CDR3 length equals 11 residues. V dropped 4 bases and J dropped 6 bases, with 4 bases sitting between them. Germline V lookup: CDR1 SGHNT, CDR2 YYREEE (reference sequence). The CDR3 DNA reads as TGTGCCAGCAGCCAGGCCGGGGAGCTGTTTTTT. It codes for CASSQAGELFF.

The chain joins TRBV6-1 to TRBJ2-2; D possibly uses TRBD1 or TRBD2 (5 bases each). Per germline, CDR1 MNHNS and CDR2 SASEGT. V was shortened by 3 bases and J by 2 bases, with 10 bases between the two germline ends. The CDR3 is 15 amino acids. The CDR3 loop is CASSDEGLNTGELFF. CDR3 coding DNA: TGTGCCAGCAGTGACGAGGGGTTAAACACCGGGGAGCTGTTTTTT.

The chain is built from TRBV30 and TRBJ2-2; 9 nucleotides match TRBD1. V lost 3 bases, J lost 4 bases, and 0 bases stayed unmatched. This CDR3 is 13 amino acids long. Germline CDR1 is GTSNPN and CDR2 is SVGIG (reference sequence). In DNA, the CDR3 is TGTGCCTGGAGGGGACAGGGCACCGGGGAGCTGTTTTTT. It translates to CAWRGQGTGELFF.

V and J are TRBV27 and TRBJ2-7, with D possibly being TRBD1 (6 bases). The ends were cut back, 1 base at V and 2 bases at J, with 18 bases in the middle. Germline CDR1 is MNHEY and CDR2 is SMNVEV (reference sequence). This CDR3 is 17 amino acids long. CDR3 sequence (DNA): TGTGCCAGCAGTTTATTGGCAGGGGTTATGGGCGCCTACGAGCAGTACTTC. Amino acids: CASSLLAGVMGAYEQYF.

The V call is TRBV6-6, the J call TRBJ1-5; 7 nucleotides align to TRBD1. The germline V gene encodes CDR1 MNHNY and CDR2 SVGAGI (reference sequence). The V segment lost 7 bases and the J segment 1 base; nucleotides outside the gene matches: 7. The CDR3 covers 15 residues. The CDR3 loop reads CASTEQGMSNQPQHF. The CDR3 region has the DNA TGTGCCAGCACCGAACAGGGGATGAGCAATCAGCCCCAGCATTTT.

The V gene is TRBV19, the J gene TRBJ1-5, with unresolved D. This CDR3 spans 14 amino acids. Germline loops: CDR1 LNHDA, CDR2 SQIVND (reference sequence). V gave up 5 bases and J gave up 3 bases, with 11 bases separating them. Here the CDR3 DNA reads TGTGCCAGTAGTGCCTGGGAGGCCAATCAGCCCCAGCATTTT. This codes for CASSAWEANQPQHF.

The CDR3 sequence is CASSVSDEQYF. For the CDR3, the DNA is TGTGCCAGCAGTGTTTCCGACGAGCAGTACTTC. The chain joins TRBV25-1 to TRBJ2-7; D not certain. Trimming took 4 bases from V and 5 from J, leaving 6 bases between them. This CDR3 region has 11 residues. Germline V gene data show CDR1 as MGHDK and CDR2 as SYGVNS.

J is TRBJ2-3 and V is TRBV11-2; TRBD1 matches at 9 bases. The CDR3 is 15 amino acids. With V trimmed by 6 bases and J by 3 bases, 7 bases remained unmatched. Per the germline V gene, CDR1 is SGHAT and CDR2 is FQNNGV. The CDR3 spells CASRETGGPTDTQYF. Written as DNA, the CDR3 is TGTGCCAGCAGAGAAACAGGGGGCCCTACAGATACGCAGTATTTT.

The chain is built from TRBV10-3 and TRBJ2-7; the match to TRBD1 covers 10 bases. Germline V CDR1 and CDR2: ENHRY, SYGVKD. V was pared by 2 bases and J by 5 bases, with 12 bases of the junction left unmatched. The CDR3 runs 17 residues. The CDR3 sequence is CAISETHPGQGNHEQYF. The DNA for the CDR3 is TGTGCCATCAGTGAGACCCACCCGGGACAGGGGAATCACGAGCAGTACTTC.

The sample holds a few counts of this clone. V gene TRBV5-6 combines with J gene TRBJ1-2; D remains unclear. The CDR3 totals 15 residues. In germline, CDR1 is SGHDT, CDR2 YYEEEE. The ends were cut back, 0 bases at V and 2 bases at J, with 11 bases in the middle. CDR3: CASSLGGVGNYGYTF. The DNA of the CDR3 is TGTGCCAGCAGCTTGGGCGGCGTCGGGAACTATGGCTACACCTTC.

The chain has TRBV10-3 and TRBJ1-6; D may be TRBD1 (6 bases). The CDR3 extends over 13 amino acids. The germline V and J ends were trimmed by 11 bases and 6 bases, with 14 bases remaining between them. CDR1 ENHRY and CDR2 SYGVKD come from the germline V gene. The CDR3 region is CALRTDLNSPLHF. As DNA, the CDR3 is TGTGCCCTCCGGACAGACCTTAATTCACCCCTCCACTTT.

The rearrangement uses TRBV9 and TRBJ2-2; TRBD1 aligns across 10 bases. Per germline, CDR1 SGDLS and CDR2 YYNGEE. J lost 5 bases, V lost 3 bases, and 7 bases had no gene match. CDR3 size: 16 residues. The CDR3 spells CASSAPGTGATGELFF. CDR3 sequence (DNA): TGTGCCAGCAGCGCCCCGGGGACAGGGGCAACCGGGGAGCTGTTTTTT.

The gene calls are TRBV10-1 and TRBJ2-7; no clear D gene. The V gene lost 8 bases and the J gene lost 0 bases, with 14 bases spanning the gap. Germline CDR1 WNHNN, CDR2 SYGVQD (reference sequence). The CDR3 sequence is 14 residues long. The CDR3 spells CASCMDVSSYEQYF. Here the CDR3 DNA reads TGCGCCAGCTGTATGGACGTAAGCTCCTACGAGCAGTACTTC.

This clone was picked up one time. The chain recombines TRBV4-3 with TRBJ1-2, with D possibly being TRBD1 (6 bases). The CDR3 spans 14 residues. From germline, CDR1 is LGHNA and CDR2 YSLEER. The V and J ends lost 3 bases and 1 base respectively, with 9 bases between them. The CDR3 protein is CASSQADSNYGYTF. The CDR3 DNA sequence: TGCGCCAGCAGCCAGGCGGACAGTAACTATGGCTACACCTTC.

The chain links TRBV2 to TRBJ2-1, with 9 positions matching TRBD2. V gave up 7 bases and J gave up 6 bases; unmatched junction bases: 7. Germline V gene sequence: CDR1 SNHLY, CDR2 FYNNEI. This CDR3 is built from 14 residues. The CDR3 DNA sequence: TGTGCCAGCAATGGACTAGCGTATGGCAATGAGCAGTTCTTC. It specifies CASNGLAYGNEQFF.

Concerning this clone: One junction end does not reproduce the germline sequence, and a read error may be involved. Here the CDR3 DNA reads TGTGCTAGCAGTTCAACCGGGACAGGTAGCCACGAGCAGTACTTC. Protein product: CASSSTGTGSHEQYF. The chain combines TRBV7-7 with TRBJ2-7; 8 positions agree with TRBD1. The germline V gene encodes CDR1 SSHAT and CDR2 FNYEAQ (reference sequence). CDR3 length: 15 amino acids. The full variable domain, rest sourced from reference TRBV7-7 and TRBJ2-7, is GAGVSQSPRYKVTKRGQDVTLRCDPISSHATLYWYQQALGQGPEFLTYFNYEAQPDKSGLPSDRFSAERPEGSISTLTIQRTEQRDSAMYRCASSSTGTGSHEQYFGPGTRLTVT.

V usage is TRBV18 and J usage is TRBJ1-1, with D possibly TRBD1 on 6 matching bases. CDR3 length equals 15 residues. Between the trimmed V and J ends, which lost 2 bases and 3 bases, there was a span of 13 bases. Germline CDR1 KGHSH, CDR2 LQKENI. CDR3 bases: TGTGCCAGCTCACCATGGGCAGGGGAGGACACTGAAGCTTTCTTT. Its protein is CASSPWAGEDTEAFF.